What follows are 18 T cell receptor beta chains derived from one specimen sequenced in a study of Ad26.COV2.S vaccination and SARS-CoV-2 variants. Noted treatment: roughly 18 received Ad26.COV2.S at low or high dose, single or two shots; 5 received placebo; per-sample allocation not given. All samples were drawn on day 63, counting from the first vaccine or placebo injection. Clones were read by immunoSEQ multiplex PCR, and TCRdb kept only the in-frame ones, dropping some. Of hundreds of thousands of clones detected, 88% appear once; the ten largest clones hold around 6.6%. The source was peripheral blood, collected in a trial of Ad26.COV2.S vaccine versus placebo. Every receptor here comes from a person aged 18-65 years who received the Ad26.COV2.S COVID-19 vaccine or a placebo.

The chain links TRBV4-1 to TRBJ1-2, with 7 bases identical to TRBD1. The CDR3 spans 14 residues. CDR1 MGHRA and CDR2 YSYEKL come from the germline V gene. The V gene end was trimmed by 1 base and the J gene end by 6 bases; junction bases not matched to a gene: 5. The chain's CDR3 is CASSQADRKDGYTF. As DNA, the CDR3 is TGCGCCAGCAGCCAAGCGGACAGGAAAGATGGCTACACCTTC.

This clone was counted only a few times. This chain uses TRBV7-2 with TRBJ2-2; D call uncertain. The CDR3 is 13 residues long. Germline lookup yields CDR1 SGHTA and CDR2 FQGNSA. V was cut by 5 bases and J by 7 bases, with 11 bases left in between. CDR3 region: CASSPARVGELFF. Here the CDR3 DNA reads TGTGCCAGCAGCCCGGCCCGCGTCGGGGAGCTGTTTTTT.

The CDR3: CAWSPGQLRDEQFF. The CDR3 nucleotides are TGTGCCTGGAGTCCCGGCCAGTTGCGCGATGAGCAGTTCTTC. This chain connects TRBV30 to TRBJ2-1; no firm D call. The ends were cut back, 2 bases at V and 8 bases at J, with 16 bases in the middle. The germline CDR1 and CDR2 sequences are GTSNPN and SVGIG (reference sequence). The CDR3 is 14 amino acids.

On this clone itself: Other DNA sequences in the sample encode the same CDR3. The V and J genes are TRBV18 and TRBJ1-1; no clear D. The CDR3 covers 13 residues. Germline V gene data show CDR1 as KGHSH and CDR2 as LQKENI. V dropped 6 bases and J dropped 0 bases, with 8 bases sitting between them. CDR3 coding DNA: TGTGCCAGCTCGCCGACGGTGAACACTGAAGCTTTCTTT. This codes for CASSPTVNTEAFF.

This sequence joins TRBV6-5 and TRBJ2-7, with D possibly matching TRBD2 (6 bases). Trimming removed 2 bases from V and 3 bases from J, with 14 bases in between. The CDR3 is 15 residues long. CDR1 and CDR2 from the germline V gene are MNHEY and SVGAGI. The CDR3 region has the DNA TGTGCCAGCAGTTACCAAGCTGGGGGGAGCTACGAGCAGTACTTC. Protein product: CASSYQAGGSYEQYF.

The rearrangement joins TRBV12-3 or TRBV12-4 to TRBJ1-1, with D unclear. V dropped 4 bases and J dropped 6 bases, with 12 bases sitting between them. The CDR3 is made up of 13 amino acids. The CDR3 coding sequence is TGTGCCAGCAGTTCGTTTGGGGAGGCTGAAGCTTTCTTT. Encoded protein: CASSSFGEAEAFF.

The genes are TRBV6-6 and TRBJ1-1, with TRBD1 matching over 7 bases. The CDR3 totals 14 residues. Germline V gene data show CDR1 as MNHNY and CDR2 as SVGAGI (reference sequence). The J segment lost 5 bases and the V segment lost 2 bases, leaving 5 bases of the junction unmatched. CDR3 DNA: TGTGCCAGCAGTTACAGGGGGCAATTAACTGAAGCTTTCTTT. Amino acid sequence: CASSYRGQLTEAFF.

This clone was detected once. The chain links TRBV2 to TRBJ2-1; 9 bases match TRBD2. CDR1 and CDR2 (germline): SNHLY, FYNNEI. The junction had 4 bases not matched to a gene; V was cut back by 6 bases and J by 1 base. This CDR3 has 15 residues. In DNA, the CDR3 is TGTGCCAGCAGCCGCGGGGGGGCGTCCTACAATGAGCAGTTCTTC. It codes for CASSRGGASYNEQFF.

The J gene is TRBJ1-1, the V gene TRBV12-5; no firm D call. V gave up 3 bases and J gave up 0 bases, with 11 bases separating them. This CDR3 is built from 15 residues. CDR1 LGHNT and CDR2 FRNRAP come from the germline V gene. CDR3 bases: TGTGCTAGTGGTTTTAGTTTAGGGATGAACACTGAAGCTTTCTTT. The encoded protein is CASGFSLGMNTEAFF. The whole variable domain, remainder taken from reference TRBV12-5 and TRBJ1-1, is DARVTQTPRHKVTEMGQEVTMRCQPILGHNTVFWYRQTMMQGLELLAYFRNRAPLDDSGMPKDRFSAEMPDATLATLKIQPSEPRDSAVYFCASGFSLGMNTEAFFGQGTRLTVV.

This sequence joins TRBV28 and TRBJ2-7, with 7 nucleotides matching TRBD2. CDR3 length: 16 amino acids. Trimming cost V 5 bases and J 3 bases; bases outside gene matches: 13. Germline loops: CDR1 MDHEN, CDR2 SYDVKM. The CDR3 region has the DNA TGTGCCAGCAGTCCCCTGGGTGGCGGGAGAGACTACGAGCAGTACTTC. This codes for CASSPLGGGRDYEQYF.

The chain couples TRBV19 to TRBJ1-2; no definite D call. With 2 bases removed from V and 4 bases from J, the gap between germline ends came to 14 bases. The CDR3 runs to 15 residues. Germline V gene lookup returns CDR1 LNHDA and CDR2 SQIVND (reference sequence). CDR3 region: CASSIPPPVAYGYTF. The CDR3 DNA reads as TGTGCCAGTAGTATACCACCACCTGTGGCCTATGGCTACACCTTC.

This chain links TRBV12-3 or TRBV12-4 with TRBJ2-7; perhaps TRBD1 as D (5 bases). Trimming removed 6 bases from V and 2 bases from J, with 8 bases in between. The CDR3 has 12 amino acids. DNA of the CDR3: TGTGCCAGCAGACGACAGACCTACGAGCAGTACTTC. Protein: CASRRQTYEQYF.

The chain's CDR3 is CASSQTSTSYEQYF. The CDR3 DNA reads as TGCGCCAGCAGCCAGACCAGTACGTCCTACGAGCAGTACTTC. The rearrangement uses TRBV4-3 and TRBJ2-7; D gene uncertain. The CDR3 extends over 14 amino acids. In germline, CDR1 is LGHNA, CDR2 YSLEER. V was cut by 3 bases and J by 1 base, with 10 bases left in between.

This CDR3 reads CASSLTATGNTIYF. CDR3 bases: TGTGCCAGCAGCTTGACAGCGACTGGAAACACCATATATTTT. The chain joins TRBV5-4 to TRBJ1-3; D uncertain. CDR1 and CDR2 from the germline V gene are SGHNT and YYREEE (reference sequence). V was pared by 1 base and J by 2 bases, with 7 bases between. CDR3 length equals 14 residues.

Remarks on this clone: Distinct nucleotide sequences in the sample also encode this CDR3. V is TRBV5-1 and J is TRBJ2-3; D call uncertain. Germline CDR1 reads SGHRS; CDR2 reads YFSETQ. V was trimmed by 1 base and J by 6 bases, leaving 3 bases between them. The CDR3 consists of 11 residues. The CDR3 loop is CASSLRDTQYF. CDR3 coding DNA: TGCGCCAGCAGCTTGCGGGATACGCAGTATTTT.

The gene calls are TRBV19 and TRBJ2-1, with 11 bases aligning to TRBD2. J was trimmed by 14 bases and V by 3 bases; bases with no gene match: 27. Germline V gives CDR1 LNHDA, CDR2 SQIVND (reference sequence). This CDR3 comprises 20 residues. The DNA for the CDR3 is TGTGCCAGTAGTATCGTGGGGGCCCAACTAGCGGGAGCAAGAGGACATTTAAAGTTCTTC. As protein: CASSIVGAQLAGARGHLKFF. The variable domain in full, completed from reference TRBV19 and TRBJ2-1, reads DGGITQSPKYLFRKEGQNVTLSCEQNLNHDAMYWYRQDPGQGLRLIYYSQIVNDFQKGDIAEGYSVSREKKESFPLTVTSAQKNPTAFYLCASSIVGAQLAGARGHLKFFGPGTRLTVL.

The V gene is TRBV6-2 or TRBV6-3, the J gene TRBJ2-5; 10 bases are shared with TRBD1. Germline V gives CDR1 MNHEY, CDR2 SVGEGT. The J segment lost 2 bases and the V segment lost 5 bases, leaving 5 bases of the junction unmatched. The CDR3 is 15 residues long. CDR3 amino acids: CASSRDRGGQETQYF. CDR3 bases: TGTGCCAGCAGTCGGGACAGGGGAGGTCAAGAGACCCAGTACTTC.

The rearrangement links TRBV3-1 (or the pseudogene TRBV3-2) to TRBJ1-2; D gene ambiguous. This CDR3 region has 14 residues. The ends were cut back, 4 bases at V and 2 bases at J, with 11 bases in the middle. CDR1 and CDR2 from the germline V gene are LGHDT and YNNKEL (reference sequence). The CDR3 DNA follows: TGTGCCAGCAGCCCGGCCGTGCTCAACTATGGCTACACCTTC. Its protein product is CASSPAVLNYGYTF.